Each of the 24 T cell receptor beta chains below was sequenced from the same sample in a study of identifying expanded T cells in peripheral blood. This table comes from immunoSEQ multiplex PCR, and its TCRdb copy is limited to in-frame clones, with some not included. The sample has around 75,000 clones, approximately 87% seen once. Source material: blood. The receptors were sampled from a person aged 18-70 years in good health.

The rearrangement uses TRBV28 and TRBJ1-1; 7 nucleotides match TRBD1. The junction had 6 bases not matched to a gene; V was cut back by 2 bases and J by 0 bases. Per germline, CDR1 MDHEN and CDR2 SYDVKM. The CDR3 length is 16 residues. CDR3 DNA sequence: TGTGCCAGCAGTTTAACCGGGACAGTCATGAACACTGAAGCTTTCTTT. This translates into CASSLTGTVMNTEAFF.

Here the CDR3 reads CASGSHGGREYF. CDR3 DNA: TGCGCCAGCGGTTCCCACGGCGGGAGGGAGTACTTC. This sequence joins TRBV10-2 and TRBJ2-7; 9 bases are shared with TRBD2. This CDR3 contains 12 residues. The germline CDR1 and CDR2 sequences are WSHSY and SAAADI. Trimming removed 8 bases from V and 11 bases from J; junction bases left unmatched: 10.

This CDR3 reads CASSPRWRGSGNTIYF. DNA of the CDR3: TGTGCCAGCAGCCCCCGGTGGCGGGGCTCTGGAAACACCATATATTTT. The chain has TRBV7-8 and TRBJ1-3; D unclear. Germline V gene lookup returns CDR1 SGHVS and CDR2 FQNEAQ. Trimming left V 5 bases short and J 0 bases short, with 14 bases between. This CDR3 comprises 16 residues.

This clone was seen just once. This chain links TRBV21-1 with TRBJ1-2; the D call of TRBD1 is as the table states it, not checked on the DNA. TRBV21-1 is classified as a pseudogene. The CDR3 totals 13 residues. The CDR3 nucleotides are TGTGCCAGCAGCAAAAGGGGGTTCTATGGCTACACCTTC. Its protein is CASSKRGFYGYTF.

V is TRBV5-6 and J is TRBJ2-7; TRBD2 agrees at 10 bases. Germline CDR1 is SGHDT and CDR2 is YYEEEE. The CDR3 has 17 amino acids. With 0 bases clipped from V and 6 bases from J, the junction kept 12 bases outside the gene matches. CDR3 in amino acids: CASSLAWLAGAPREQYF. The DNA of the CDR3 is TGTGCCAGCAGCTTGGCCTGGCTAGCGGGAGCCCCACGCGAGCAGTACTTC.

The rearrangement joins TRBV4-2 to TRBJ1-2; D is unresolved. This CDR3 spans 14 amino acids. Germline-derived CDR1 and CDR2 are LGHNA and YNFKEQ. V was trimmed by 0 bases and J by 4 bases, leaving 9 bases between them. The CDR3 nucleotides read TGTGCCAGCAGCCAAGAGCGGGCCGGCTATGGCTACACCTTC. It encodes CASSQERAGYGYTF.

This CDR3 is CASSSRHGAGGETQYF. DNA for the CDR3: TGTGCCAGCAGCTCCCGCCACGGAGCGGGAGGAGAGACCCAGTACTTC. This rearrangement joins TRBV11-1 to TRBJ2-5, with TRBD2 matching 9 bases. The CDR3 length is 16 residues. Germline V gives CDR1 SGHAT, CDR2 FQDESV (reference sequence). V shed 4 bases, J shed 4 bases, and the junction held 10 bases outside the gene matches.

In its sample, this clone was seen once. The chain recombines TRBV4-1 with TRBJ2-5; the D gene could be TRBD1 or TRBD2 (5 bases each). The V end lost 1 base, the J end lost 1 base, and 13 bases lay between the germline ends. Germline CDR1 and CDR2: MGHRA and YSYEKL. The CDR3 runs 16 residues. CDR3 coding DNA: TGCGCCAGCAGCCAAGCCCCTCAGGGACCCCAAGAGACCCAGTACTTC. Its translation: CASSQAPQGPQETQYF.

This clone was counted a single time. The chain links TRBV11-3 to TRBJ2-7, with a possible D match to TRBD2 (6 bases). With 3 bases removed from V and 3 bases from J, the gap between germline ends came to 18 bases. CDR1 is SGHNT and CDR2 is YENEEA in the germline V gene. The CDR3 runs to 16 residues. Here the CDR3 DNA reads TGTGCCAGCAGCTTCAGGTCCTCGGAGGAGGGCTACGAGCAGTACTTC. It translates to CASSFRSSEEGYEQYF.

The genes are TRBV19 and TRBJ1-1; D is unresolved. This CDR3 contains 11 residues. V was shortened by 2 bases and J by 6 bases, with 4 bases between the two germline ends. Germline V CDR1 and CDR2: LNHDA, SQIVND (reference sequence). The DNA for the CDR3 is TGTGCCAGTAGTATAAGGGCTGAAGCTTTCTTT. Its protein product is CASSIRAEAFF.

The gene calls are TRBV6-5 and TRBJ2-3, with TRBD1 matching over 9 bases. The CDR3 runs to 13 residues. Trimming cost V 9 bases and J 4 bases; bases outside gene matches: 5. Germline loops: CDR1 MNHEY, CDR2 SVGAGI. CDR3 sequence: CASVTGGSDTQYF. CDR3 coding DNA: TGTGCCAGTGTGACAGGGGGGTCAGATACGCAGTATTTT.

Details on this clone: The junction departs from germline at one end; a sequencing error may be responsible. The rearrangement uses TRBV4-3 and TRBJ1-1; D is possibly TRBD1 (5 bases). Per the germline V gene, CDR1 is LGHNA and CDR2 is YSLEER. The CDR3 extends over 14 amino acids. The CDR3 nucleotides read TGCGCCAGCAGCCAAGAGAGGGGCTACACTAAAGCTTTCTTT. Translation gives CASSQERGYTKAFF.

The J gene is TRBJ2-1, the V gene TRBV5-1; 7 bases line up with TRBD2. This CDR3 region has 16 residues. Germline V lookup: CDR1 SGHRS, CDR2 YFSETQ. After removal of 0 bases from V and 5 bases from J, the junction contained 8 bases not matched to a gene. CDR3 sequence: CASSLGGRAQDNEQFF. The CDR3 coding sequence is TGCGCCAGCAGCTTGGGTGGGAGGGCCCAGGACAATGAGCAGTTCTTC.

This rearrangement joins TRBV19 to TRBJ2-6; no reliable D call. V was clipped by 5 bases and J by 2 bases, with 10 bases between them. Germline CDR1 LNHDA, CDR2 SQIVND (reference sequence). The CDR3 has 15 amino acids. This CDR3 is CASSPRTAGANVLTF. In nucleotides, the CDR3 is TGTGCCAGTAGTCCGCGAACGGCTGGGGCCAACGTCCTGACTTTC. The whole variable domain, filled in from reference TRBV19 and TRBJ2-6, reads DGGITQSPKYLFRKEGQNVTLSCEQNLNHDAMYWYRQDPGQGLRLIYYSQIVNDFQKGDIAEGYSVSREKKESFPLTVTSAQKNPTAFYLCASSPRTAGANVLTFGAGSRLTVL.

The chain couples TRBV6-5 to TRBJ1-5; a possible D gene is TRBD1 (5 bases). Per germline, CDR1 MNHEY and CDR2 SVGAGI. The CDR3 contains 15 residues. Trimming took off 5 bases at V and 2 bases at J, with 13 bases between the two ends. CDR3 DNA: TGTGCCAGCAGTCTCAGGGTTCTTGGCAATCAGCCCCAGCATTTT. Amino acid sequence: CASSLRVLGNQPQHF.

For the CDR3, the DNA is TGCGCCAGCAGCCATCTCCCAGGGCGGGGGGAAGTAGATACGCAGTATTTT. Protein: CASSHLPGRGEVDTQYF. The chain has TRBV4-1 and TRBJ2-3; 8 bases match TRBD2. The CDR3 is 17 residues long. V dropped 3 bases and J dropped 5; count of bases not matched to a gene: 13. The germline V gene has CDR1 MGHRA and CDR2 YSYEKL.

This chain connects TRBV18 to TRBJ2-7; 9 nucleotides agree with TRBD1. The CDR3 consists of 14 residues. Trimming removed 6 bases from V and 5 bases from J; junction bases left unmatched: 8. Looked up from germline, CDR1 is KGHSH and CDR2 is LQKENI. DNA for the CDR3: TGTGCCAGCTCTCTAGGGACAGGGCGCAACGAGCAGTACTTC. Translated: CASSLGTGRNEQYF.

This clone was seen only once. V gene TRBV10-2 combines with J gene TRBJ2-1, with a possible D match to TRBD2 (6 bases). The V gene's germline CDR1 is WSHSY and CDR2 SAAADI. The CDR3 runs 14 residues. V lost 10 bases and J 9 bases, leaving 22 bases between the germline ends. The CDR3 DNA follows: TGCGCCACCGGGAGACAGCCAGGGTGGGTTGAGCAGTTCTTC. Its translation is CATGRQPGWVEQFF.

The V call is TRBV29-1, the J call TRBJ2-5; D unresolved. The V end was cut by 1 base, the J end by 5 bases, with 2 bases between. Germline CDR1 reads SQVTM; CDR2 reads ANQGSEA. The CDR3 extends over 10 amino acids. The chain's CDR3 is CSVEVETQYF. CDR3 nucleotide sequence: TGCAGCGTTGAAGTGGAGACCCAGTACTTC.

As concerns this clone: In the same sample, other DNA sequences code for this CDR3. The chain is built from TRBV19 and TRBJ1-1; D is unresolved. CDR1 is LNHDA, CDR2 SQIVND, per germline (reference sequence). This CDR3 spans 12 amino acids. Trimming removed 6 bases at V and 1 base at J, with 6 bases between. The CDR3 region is CASRTRNTEAFF. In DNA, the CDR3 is TGTGCCAGTAGAACACGGAACACTGAAGCTTTCTTT.

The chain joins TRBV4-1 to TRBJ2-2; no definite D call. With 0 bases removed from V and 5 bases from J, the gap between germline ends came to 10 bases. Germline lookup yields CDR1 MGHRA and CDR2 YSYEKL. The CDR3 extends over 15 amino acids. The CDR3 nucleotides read TGCGCCAGCAGCCAAGATCAACGGCAGACCGGGGAGCTGTTTTTT. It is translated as CASSQDQRQTGELFF.

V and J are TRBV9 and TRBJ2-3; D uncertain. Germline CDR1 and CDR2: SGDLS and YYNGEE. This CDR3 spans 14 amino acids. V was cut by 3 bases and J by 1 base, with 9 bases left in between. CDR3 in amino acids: CASSDVAGTDTQYF. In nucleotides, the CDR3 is TGTGCCAGCAGCGACGTGGCGGGCACAGATACGCAGTATTTT.

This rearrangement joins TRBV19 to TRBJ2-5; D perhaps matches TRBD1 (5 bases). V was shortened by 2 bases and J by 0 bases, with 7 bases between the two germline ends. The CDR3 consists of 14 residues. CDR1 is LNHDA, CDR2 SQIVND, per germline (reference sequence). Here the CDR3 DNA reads TGTGCCAGTAGTATAAGACAGAACCAAGAGACCCAGTACTTC. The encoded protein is CASSIRQNQETQYF.

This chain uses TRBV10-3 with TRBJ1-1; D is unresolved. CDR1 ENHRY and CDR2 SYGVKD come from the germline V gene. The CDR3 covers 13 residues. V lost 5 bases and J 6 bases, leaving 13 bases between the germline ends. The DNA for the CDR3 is TGTGCCATCAGTCCAACGGAGGGTCCTGAAGCTTTCTTT. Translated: CAISPTEGPEAFF.